This entry lists 13 T cell receptor beta chains sequenced from one sample in a study of beta chain features in type 1 diabetes. The entirety of the isolated RNA underwent reverse transcription, so expressed TCRB transcripts were sequenced. Clones were read by immunoSEQ multiplex PCR, and TCRdb kept only the in-frame ones, dropping some. The table lists fewer than 900,000 clones, roughly 16% of them singletons, with 0.023% in the top ten. Sequencing was performed on naive CD4+ T cells from blood. All receptors derive from a woman younger than 35 in good health.

This clone was seen a handful of times. The V and J genes are TRBV7-9 and TRBJ2-1; D unresolved. Germline V gives CDR1 SEHNR, CDR2 FQNEAQ (reference sequence). CDR3 length: 16 amino acids. Deletions cut 4 bases from V and 0 bases from J, with 13 bases between. This CDR3 reads CASSSSVESSYNEQFF. The CDR3 DNA reads TGTGCCAGCAGCTCTTCGGTGGAAAGCTCCTACAATGAGCAGTTCTTC.

The genes are TRBV5-1 and TRBJ2-2; 8 nucleotides agree with TRBD2. The germline CDR1 and CDR2 sequences are SGHRS and YFSETQ. The trim removed 3 bases at V and 6 bases at J, leaving 4 bases unmatched. This CDR3 region has 14 residues. The CDR3 region has the DNA TGCGCCAGCAGCTATACTAGCGGCCCCGGGGAGCTGTTTTTT. Its translation: CASSYTSGPGELFF.

CDR3 bases: TGTGCCAGCAGTGCCACCGGGACTTACTACGAGCAGTACTTC. Its protein product is CASSATGTYYEQYF. The gene calls are TRBV6-6 and TRBJ2-7, with a possible D match to TRBD2 (6 bases). The germline V gene has CDR1 MNHNY and CDR2 SVGAGI (reference sequence). The V end was cut by 5 bases, the J end by 3 bases, with 14 bases between. The CDR3 length is 14 residues.

J is TRBJ2-5 and V is TRBV4-1; 12 positions match TRBD2. The V gene's germline CDR1 is MGHRA and CDR2 YSYEKL. V lost 1 base to trimming and J lost 2 bases; unmatched junction nucleotides: 5. This CDR3 has 17 amino acids. CDR3 loop: CASSQAMGTSGQETQYF. The CDR3 bases are TGCGCCAGCAGCCAAGCAATGGGGACTAGCGGGCAAGAGACCCAGTACTTC.

This clone was observed a few times. The chain is built from TRBV6-1 and TRBJ1-5; D uncertain. V was pared by 5 bases and J by 2 bases, with 7 bases between. CDR3 length: 13 amino acids. Germline V gene lookup returns CDR1 MNHNS and CDR2 SASEGT. The CDR3 spells CASSKDGNQPQHF. The CDR3 DNA reads TGTGCCAGCAGTAAGGACGGCAATCAGCCCCAGCATTTT.

The gene calls are TRBV7-2 and TRBJ2-1; D may be TRBD2 (6 bases). The CDR3 consists of 15 residues. The V and J ends lost 2 bases and 2 bases respectively, with 10 bases between them. Germline values: CDR1 SGHTA, CDR2 FQGNSA. CDR3 sequence (DNA): TGTGCCAGCAGCTTAACTAGCCTAACCTACAATGAGCAGTTCTTC. Translation gives CASSLTSLTYNEQFF.

In its sample, this clone was seen a few times. This chain joins TRBV4-2 and TRBJ2-7; 9 bases fit TRBD1. The CDR3 runs to 16 residues. Unmatched junction bases numbered 13, after V lost 6 bases and J lost 4 bases. CDR1 is LGHNA, CDR2 YNFKEQ, per germline. CDR3 region: CASSLREGQGGYEQYF. CDR3 coding DNA: TGTGCCAGCAGTTTAAGGGAGGGACAGGGCGGTTACGAGCAGTACTTC.

The chain uses TRBV28 and TRBJ2-1; 10 bases align to TRBD2. This CDR3 is built from 15 residues. CDR1 is MDHEN, CDR2 SYDVKM, per germline. V lost 6 bases to trimming and J lost 8 bases; unmatched junction nucleotides: 10. The CDR3 region has the DNA TGTGCCAGCAGCTCAGCGGGAGGGCCATTGGATGAGCAGTTCTTC. It specifies CASSSAGGPLDEQFF.

The J gene is TRBJ2-3, the V gene TRBV28; the D gene is possibly TRBD2 (7 bases). The V and J ends lost 2 bases and 4 bases respectively, with 10 bases between them. CDR1 is MDHEN, CDR2 SYDVKM, per germline. This CDR3 is built from 14 residues. Here the CDR3 reads CASSLGGGADTQYF. In DNA form, the CDR3 reads TGTGCCAGCAGTTTAGGAGGGGGGGCAGATACGCAGTATTTT. Together with reference TRBV28 and TRBJ2-3, the CDR3 gives the full variable domain: DVKVTQSSRYLVKRTGEKVFLECVQDMDHENMFWYRQDPGLGLRLIYFSYDVKMKEKGDIPEGYSVSREKKERFSLILESASTNQTSMYLCASSLGGGADTQYFGPGTRLTVL.

The chain recombines TRBV2 with TRBJ2-1, with D maybe TRBD2 (6 bases). The ends were cut back, 5 bases at V and 8 bases at J, with 22 bases in the middle. Germline CDR1 and CDR2: SNHLY and FYNNEI. This CDR3 spans 16 amino acids. This CDR3 is CASSSSRVRDVHEQFF. The CDR3 DNA follows: TGTGCCAGCAGTTCCTCCCGGGTGCGGGATGTCCATGAGCAGTTCTTC.

This clone was seen more than once but under ten times. The chain employs TRBV4-3 and TRBJ1-2; possible D gene TRBD1, 5 bases. CDR1 LGHNA and CDR2 YSLEER come from the germline V gene. Trimming pared 4 bases from V and 2 bases from J, leaving 8 bases between. This CDR3 region has 13 residues. CDR3 DNA: TGCGCCAGCAGCCGGGGCGCCAACTATGGCTACACCTTC. Translated: CASSRGANYGYTF.

The genes are TRBV14 and TRBJ2-3; no reliable D call. Trimming removed 2 bases at V and 3 bases at J, with 12 bases between. Germline assignment: CDR1 SGHDN and CDR2 FVKESK. CDR3 size: 15 residues. Here the CDR3 DNA reads TGTGCCAGCAGCCAATCTTCTCTACTGACAGATACGCAGTATTTT. Translation gives CASSQSSLLTDTQYF.

This clone has just a few counts. The V and J genes are TRBV28 and TRBJ2-7, with 8 bases lining up with TRBD1. CDR3 size: 15 residues. J was trimmed by 4 bases and V by 6 bases; bases with no gene match: 11. Germline V gives CDR1 MDHEN, CDR2 SYDVKM. DNA for the CDR3: TGTGCCAGCAGCCGTAGCCCAGGGGGCGGGTACGAGCAGTACTTC. Translating it yields CASSRSPGGGYEQYF.